The T cell receptor beta chain under discussion was sequenced for a study of cytotoxic CD8 clonotypes in ibrutinib-treated CLL. General study findings and limits: Once treatment began, public clonotypes, which were uncommon, contracted or stayed stable.

This clone has a handful of counts. The antigen is undetermined. Trimming removed 5 bases from V and 13 bases from J, with 15 bases in between. From germline, CDR1 is SGHTA and CDR2 FQGNSA. This CDR3 has 12 amino acids. Repertoires were generated with immunoSEQ multiplex PCR, while TCRdb's copy carries only in-frame clones and drops some. The repertoire holds about 200,000 clones, with over 55% as singletons. The sequencing here drew on PBMCs, taken after 24 months of ibrutinib treatment. This receptor was identified in a human donor with chronic lymphocytic leukemia. This chain joins TRBV7-2 and TRBJ2-1; D is possibly TRBD1 or TRBD2 (5 bases each). Here the CDR3 reads CASSPGTSRQFF. Written as DNA, the CDR3 is TGTGCCAGCAGCCCAGGGACCTCTCGCCAGTTCTTC.